The 11 T cell receptor beta chains below were found in one sample sequenced in a study of T cells after posttransplantation cyclophosphamide. Clones were read by immunoSEQ multiplex PCR, and TCRdb kept only the in-frame ones, dropping some. Recorded here are about 24,000 clones, with no singletons, and the ten leading clones hold approximately 4.8%. The sequencing sample was made of PBMCs. All receptors come from a woman aged 50 to 60 in good health, CMV-negative, and a related stem cell transplant donor.

This clone occurred many times. This chain connects TRBV5-1 to TRBJ2-7, with 7 positions matching TRBD2. V lost 10 bases and J lost 6; bases outside the gene matches: 10. The CDR3 length is 12 residues. The germline CDR1 and CDR2 sequences are SGHRS and YFSETQ. CDR3 sequence reads: CAARRDYGEQYF. CDR3 sequence (DNA): TGCGCCGCCCGCCGGGACTACGGCGAGCAGTACTTC. Combining the CDR3 with reference TRBV5-1 and TRBJ2-7 gives the whole variable domain KAGVTQTPRYLIKTRGQQVTLSCSPISGHRSVSWYQQTPGQGLQFLFEYFSETQRNKGNFPGRFSGRQFSNSRSEMNVSTLELGDSALYLCAARRDYGEQYFGPGTRLTVT.

This clone was picked up many times. The chain employs TRBV7-6 and TRBJ1-2; no clear D. V was pared by 3 bases and J by 8 bases, with 22 bases between. CDR3 length: 16 residues. Looked up from germline, CDR1 is SGHVS and CDR2 is FNYEAQ. CDR3 residues: CASSLNAPGGPKGYTF. For the CDR3, the DNA is TGTGCCAGCAGCTTGAACGCCCCGGGTGGCCCTAAGGGCTACACCTTC.

This clone has ten or more counts. The rearrangement links TRBV23-1 to TRBJ1-1; D remains ambiguous. TRBV23-1 has ORF status, its function being uncertain. CDR3 length equals 14 residues. V was clipped by 0 bases and J by 1 base, with 6 bases between them. This CDR3 is CASSQSSENTEAFF. CDR3 nucleotide sequence: TGCGCCAGCAGTCAATCGTCAGAGAACACTGAAGCTTTCTTT.

This clone was detected ten times or more. The chain is built from TRBV6-1 and TRBJ1-3; 7 nucleotides match TRBD1. Germline V gives CDR1 MNHNS, CDR2 SASEGT. J gave up 0 bases and V 4 bases, and 3 bases lay outside the gene matches. The CDR3 is made up of 15 amino acids. As DNA, the CDR3 is TGTGCCAGCAGTGGACAGGGACTCTCTGGAAACACCATATATTTT. Encoded protein: CASSGQGLSGNTIYF.

CDR3 sequence (DNA): TGCGCCAGCAGCTTGGGTCAGGCCCCGCCGGGAACGACAGATACGCAGTATTTT. Its protein is CASSLGQAPPGTTDTQYF. This sequence joins TRBV5-1 and TRBJ2-3; D may be TRBD2 (5 bases). V lost 0 bases and J lost 3, with 20 bases in between. The germline CDR1 and CDR2 sequences are SGHRS and YFSETQ. The CDR3 consists of 18 residues.

This clone appeared many times. The chain employs TRBV27 and TRBJ2-1; maybe TRBD2 (6 bases). Germline loops: CDR1 MNHEY, CDR2 SMNVEV (reference sequence). Trimming removed 2 bases from V and 4 bases from J, with 9 bases in between. There are 14 residues in the CDR3. The CDR3 loop is CASSLGRGYNEQFF. The CDR3 DNA reads TGTGCCAGCAGTTTAGGACGGGGGTACAATGAGCAGTTCTTC.

There are many counts of this clone. The J gene is TRBJ2-1, the V gene TRBV5-6, with D maybe TRBD2 (5 bases). This CDR3 is built from 12 residues. V was clipped by 4 bases and J by 16 bases, with 18 bases between them. Germline V CDR1 and CDR2: SGHDT, YYEEEE. DNA of the CDR3: TGTGCCAGCAGCGCCCATAGCGCCCGACCCTTCTTC. Translating it yields CASSAHSARPFF.

This clone was recorded at least ten times. This chain connects TRBV4-1 to TRBJ1-2; the D is unclear. V was trimmed by 0 bases and J by 8 bases, leaving 13 bases between them. CDR1 is MGHRA, CDR2 YSYEKL, per germline. The CDR3 consists of 14 residues. CDR3 loop: CASSQEGRHGGYTF. Written as DNA, the CDR3 is TGCGCCAGCAGCCAAGAGGGGAGGCATGGGGGCTACACCTTC.

Ten or more counts support this clone. The V call is TRBV7-9, the J call TRBJ2-2; 8 positions match TRBD2. Per the germline V gene, CDR1 is SEHNR and CDR2 is FQNEAQ (reference sequence). Trimming cost V 5 bases and J 3 bases; bases outside gene matches: 8. The CDR3 spans 16 residues. The CDR3 sequence: CASSPSGSGDTGELFF. The DNA of the CDR3 is TGTGCCAGCAGCCCGAGCGGGAGTGGGGACACCGGGGAGCTGTTTTTT.

This clone occurred many times. In DNA form, the CDR3 reads TGTGCCTGGAGTGACACCCTTTACCATGAAAAACTGTTTTTT. This codes for CAWSDTLYHEKLFF. The chain couples TRBV30 to TRBJ1-4; D gene ambiguous. The CDR3 spans 14 residues. In germline, CDR1 is GTSNPN, CDR2 SVGIG (reference sequence). Trimming removed 1 base from V and 6 bases from J, with 12 bases in between.

This clone came up many times. The rearrangement links TRBV19 to TRBJ1-1; TRBD1 might be the D (6 bases). This CDR3 contains 14 residues. V shed 1 base and J shed 4 bases, with 10 bases lying between them. CDR1 LNHDA and CDR2 SQIVND come from the germline V gene (reference sequence). CDR3 nucleotide sequence: TGTGCCAGTAGTATAGTAGTCAGGGGCACTGAAGCTTTCTTT. It specifies CASSIVVRGTEAFF.